Described below is a single T cell receptor (beta chain) sequence and its context. Its target is not known. The data are from a study of post-analysis software for immune sequencing data. Whole-study findings and limits: Roughly five TRBV segments were more frequent in patients than controls; TRBV5-6, TRBV5-1 and TRBV20-1 belonged to this group. Normalized Chao1 diversity in multiple sclerosis patients fell significantly below that of controls.

Each TCR beta cDNA library carried unique molecular identifiers. Via MiXCR, TCRdb re-called the PCR reads, giving one row per CDR3 protein. The repertoire holds hundreds of thousands of distinct CDR3 sequences, with roughly 50% as singletons. The CDR3 loop spans 14 amino acids. The germline CDR1 and CDR2 sequences are SGHRS and YFSETQ. With V trimmed by 1 base and J by 11 bases, 11 bases remained unmatched. This TCR came from a girl between 5 and 17 years old with multiple sclerosis. Sequencing used blood. The chain joins TRBV5-1 to TRBJ2-5; 7 positions agree with TRBD2. The DNA of the CDR3 is TGCGCCAGCAGCTTGAAGCGGGGCGCTACGGAGCAGTACTTC. It specifies CASSLKRGATEQYF.